One sample yielded the 25 T cell receptor beta chains listed below, sequenced in a study of post-analysis software for immune sequencing data. Study-wide results and limits: Included in a set of roughly five TRBV segments more frequent in patients than controls were TRBV5-6, TRBV5-1 and TRBV20-1.

Built from TCR beta cDNA, the libraries had unique molecular identifiers in them. TCRdb redid the calling of the PCR reads with MiXCR, one entry per CDR3 protein. Altogether a few hundred thousand distinct CDR3 sequences are present, roughly 35% being singletons, with the ten largest covering 13%. The antigens of these receptors remain unknown. Input material: blood. The source is a girl between 10 and 17 years old with multiple sclerosis.

The gene calls are TRBV6-2 or TRBV6-3 and TRBJ2-7; D gene unclear. The CDR3 has 14 amino acids. The V end was cut by 4 bases, the J end by 4 bases, with 14 bases between. Germline V gene data show CDR1 as MNHEY and CDR2 as SVGEGT. The CDR3 here is CASSSAQDAYEQYF. As DNA, the CDR3 is TGTGCCAGCAGTTCGGCGCAGGACGCTTACGAGCAGTACTTC.

This clonotype was counted between two and nine times. The rearrangement uses TRBV7-8 and TRBJ2-7; the D gene is possibly TRBD2 (6 bases). V lost 2 bases to trimming and J lost 5 bases, with 13 bases between them. The CDR3 covers 14 residues. Germline V gives CDR1 SGHVS, CDR2 FQNEAQ. This CDR3 is CASSLFLGGDEQYF. The CDR3 region has the DNA TGTGCCAGCAGCTTATTTTTAGGAGGGGACGAGCAGTACTTC.

This clonotype was seen a few times. This rearrangement joins TRBV11-2 to TRBJ1-2, with 7 bases fitting TRBD1. The V gene end was trimmed by 1 base and the J gene end by 2 bases; junction bases not matched to a gene: 4. Germline V gene lookup returns CDR1 SGHAT and CDR2 FQNNGV. This CDR3 contains 15 residues. The DNA of the CDR3 is TGTGCCAGCAGCTTAGGATACAGGGGAAACTATGGCTACACCTTC. Amino acid sequence: CASSLGYRGNYGYTF.

The V call is TRBV7-8, the J call TRBJ1-2; D possibly corresponds to TRBD1 (6 bases). In germline, CDR1 is SGHVS, CDR2 FQNEAQ. The CDR3 runs to 11 residues. The V and J ends lost 11 bases and 8 bases respectively, with 15 bases between them. The DNA of the CDR3 is TGTGCCCTGAGAACAGGGAACGGCTACACCTTC. Protein product: CALRTGNGYTF.

The chain carries TRBV9 and TRBJ1-1; tentatively, D is TRBD1 (5 bases). The length of the CDR3 is 14 residues. CDR1 is SGDLS and CDR2 is YYNGEE in the germline V gene. Trimming left V 1 base short and J 5 bases short, with 12 bases between. The DNA for the CDR3 is TGTGCCAGCAGCGTAAGGGGTCAGAGTACTGAAGCTTTCTTT. This sequence encodes CASSVRGQSTEAFF.

Comments on this clonotype: A read error may explain this, as a much larger clone is one base away. The chain combines TRBV4-1 with TRBJ1-1; D call uncertain. This CDR3 region has 12 residues. The germline gives CDR1 MGHRA, CDR2 YSYEKL. CDR3 sequence: CASSGENTKAFF. DNA for the CDR3: TGCGCCAGCAGCGGGGAGAACACTAAAGCTTTCTTT.

V and J are TRBV5-1 and TRBJ1-4; possibly TRBD1 for D (6 bases). The V end was cut by 0 bases, the J end by 6 bases, with 9 bases between. From germline, CDR1 is SGHRS and CDR2 YFSETQ. The CDR3 loop spans 14 amino acids. This CDR3 is CASSLVAGDEKLFF. The CDR3 coding sequence is TGCGCCAGCAGCTTGGTGGCAGGGGATGAAAAACTGTTTTTT.

The chain recombines TRBV28 with TRBJ2-2, with D perhaps TRBD1 (7 bases). Deletions cut 7 bases from V and 4 bases from J, with 16 bases between. Germline V CDR1 and CDR2: MDHEN, SYDVKM. This CDR3 is 15 amino acids long. CDR3 loop: CASTQGGGGTGELFF. In DNA form, the CDR3 reads TGTGCCAGCACCCAAGGAGGGGGCGGCACCGGGGAGCTGTTTTTT.

This clonotype was found many times. The chain combines TRBV29-1 with TRBJ2-7; TRBD2 agrees at 9 bases. Trimming took 6 bases from V and 5 from J; bases not matched to a gene: 26. The CDR3 length is 19 residues. Per germline, CDR1 SQVTM and CDR2 ANQGSEA. This CDR3 is CSVASFSWGEAGGTHEQYF. The CDR3 DNA reads as TGCAGCGTCGCGTCCTTCAGTTGGGGGGAAGCGGGGGGCACCCACGAGCAGTACTTC.

The V and J genes are TRBV12-3 or TRBV12-4 and TRBJ2-5; D remains ambiguous. This CDR3 comprises 13 residues. V was trimmed by 4 bases and J by 5 bases, leaving 11 bases between them. This CDR3 is CASSSSRWETQYF. As DNA, the CDR3 is TGTGCCAGCAGTTCTTCTAGGTGGGAGACCCAGTACTTC.

In the case of this clonotype: One end of the junction is discordant with germline, which a read error may explain. This rearrangement joins TRBV7-9 to TRBJ2-7; the D gene is possibly TRBD1 (6 bases). The CDR3 has 15 amino acids. Per germline, CDR1 SEHNR and CDR2 FQNEAQ (reference sequence). The CDR3 DNA reads TGTACCAGCAGCTTACAGGGACACCTGACCTACGAGCAGTACTTC. Translation: CTSSLQGHLTYEQYF. Based on the CDR3 plus reference TRBV7-9 and TRBJ2-7, the full variable domain is DTGVSQNPRHKITKRGQNVTFRCDPISEHNRLYWYRQTLGQGPEFLTYFQNEAQLEKSRLLSDRFSAERPKGSFSTLEIQRTEQGDSAMYLCTSSLQGHLTYEQYFGPGTRLTVT.

A remark on this clonotype: Because the CDR3 is missing its conserved closing phenylalanine or tryptophan, this is likely a read error. This rearrangement joins TRBV9 to TRBJ2-2, with 9 bases identical to TRBD2. The CDR3 spans 17 residues. Germline V gene sequence: CDR1 SGDLS, CDR2 YYNGEE. Losses at the gene ends were 2 bases for V and 0 bases for J; bases not matched to a gene: 5. CDR3 nucleotides: TGTGCCAGCAGCGTCTCGACTAGCGGCCCGAACACCGGGGAGCTGTTTGTT. This sequence encodes CASSVSTSGPNTGELFV.

This clonotype has more than one count but fewer than ten. The chain carries TRBV20-1 and TRBJ2-5, with D hard to call. Germline V gene sequence: CDR1 DFQATT, CDR2 SNEGSKA (reference sequence). Deletions cut 0 bases from V and 13 bases from J, with 3 bases between. This CDR3 is built from 8 residues. The CDR3, as DNA: TGCAGTGCTAGAGAGGGGTACTTC. Its translation: CSAREGYF.

This clonotype appeared a few times. CDR3 in DNA: TGTGCCAGCAGTCTGCTAGCGGGGGCAGAGACCCAGTACTTC. Encoded protein: CASSLLAGAETQYF. The genes are TRBV7-2 and TRBJ2-5, with TRBD2 matching 10 bases. The length of the CDR3 is 14 residues. The V gene's germline CDR1 is SGHTA and CDR2 FQGNSA. The J segment lost 4 bases and the V segment lost 6 bases, leaving 5 bases of the junction unmatched.

Notes on this clonotype: A read error may produce the germline difference seen at one junction end. The chain uses TRBV5-1 and TRBJ2-7, with 7 bases matching TRBD1. The V gene's germline CDR1 is SGHRS and CDR2 YFSETQ. This CDR3 comprises 14 residues. In nucleotides, the CDR3 is TGCGCCGGCAGCCTCACCGGGACAGACTACGAGCAGTACTTC. This encodes CAGSLTGTDYEQYF.

The rearrangement links TRBV21-1 to TRBJ2-1; the table's D call of TRBD2 was not tested on the DNA. TRBV21-1 is a pseudogene. The CDR3 totals 17 residues. CDR3 in DNA: TGTGCCAGCAGCAACGGACTAGCGGGGGCCTCCTACAATGAGCAGTTCTTC. Protein: CASSNGLAGASYNEQFF.

This chain joins TRBV6-5 and TRBJ2-3; D possibly matches TRBD1 or TRBD2 (6 bases each). Trimming shortened V by 0 bases and J by 6 bases, and 16 bases separated the two germline ends. The CDR3 consists of 16 residues. The germline gives CDR1 MNHEY, CDR2 SVGAGI. The DNA for the CDR3 is TGTGCCAGCAGTTACTCGATGTCGGGGGCTGGGGATACGCAGTATTTT. It encodes CASSYSMSGAGDTQYF.

The chain is built from TRBV12-3 or TRBV12-4 and TRBJ2-2, with TRBD1 matching 8 bases. The CDR3 is 17 residues long. V lost 5 bases and J lost 0; bases outside the gene matches: 8. The CDR3, as DNA: TGTGCCAGCAGTATCCCGGGACAGGCGACGAACACCGGGGAGCTGTTTTTT. It yields the protein CASSIPGQATNTGELFF.

This clonotype has a handful of counts. This sequence joins TRBV12-3 or TRBV12-4 and TRBJ2-1, with 10 bases identical to TRBD2. The ends lost 6 bases at V and 9 bases at J; junction bases unmatched: 8. CDR3 size: 14 residues. CDR3 residues: CASRTGTSATEQFF. For the CDR3, the DNA is TGTGCCAGCAGGACCGGGACTAGCGCGACTGAGCAGTTCTTC.

This clonotype was detected a few times. This chain uses TRBV7-3 with TRBJ2-1; 9 positions match TRBD2. CDR1 is SGHTA and CDR2 is FQGTGA in the germline V gene. The V segment lost 3 bases and the J segment 5 bases; nucleotides outside the gene matches: 2. This CDR3 is built from 14 residues. The CDR3 DNA is TGTGCCAGCAGCTTCGCGGGGGGGGACAATGAGCAGTTCTTC. Protein: CASSFAGGDNEQFF.

The gene calls are TRBV12-3 or TRBV12-4 and TRBJ2-3, with D possibly being TRBD2 (6 bases). Trimming shortened V by 4 bases and J by 4 bases, and 15 bases separated the two germline ends. CDR3 length: 15 residues. The CDR3 region has the DNA TGTGCCAGCAGTTATACGGGACTCCCCTCAGATACGCAGTATTTT. Translation gives CASSYTGLPSDTQYF.

This clonotype was seen more than once but under ten times. V and J are TRBV11-2 and TRBJ1-2, with no clear D. Germline values: CDR1 SGHAT, CDR2 FQNNGV. Deletions cut 5 bases from V and 7 bases from J, with 11 bases between. This CDR3 spans 12 amino acids. The CDR3 region is CASSAKAGGYTF. The CDR3 bases are TGTGCCAGCAGCGCAAAGGCGGGTGGCTACACCTTC. Looking up the rest from reference TRBV11-2 and TRBJ1-2 gives the full variable domain: EAGVAQSPRYKIIEKRQSVAFWCNPISGHATLYWYQQILGQGPKLLIQFQNNGVVDDSQLPKDRFSAERLKGVDSTLKIQPAKLEDSAVYLCASSAKAGGYTFGSGTRLTVV.

The chain carries TRBV7-6 and TRBJ2-2; D possibly corresponds to TRBD2 (6 bases). Germline loops: CDR1 SGHVS, CDR2 FNYEAQ. The V end lost 5 bases, the J end lost 4 bases, and 14 bases lay between the germline ends. This CDR3 has 15 amino acids. In DNA form, the CDR3 reads TGTGCCAGCAGCCATGGCGGGGCCAGCACCGGGGAGCTGTTTTTT. As protein: CASSHGGASTGELFF.

V gene TRBV28 combines with J gene TRBJ2-3; D perhaps matches TRBD2 (5 bases). With 6 bases removed from V and 3 bases from J, the gap between germline ends came to 16 bases. CDR1 is MDHEN and CDR2 is SYDVKM in the germline V gene. The CDR3 is made up of 15 amino acids. CDR3 protein: CASSAPPSGTDTQYF. The CDR3 coding sequence is TGTGCCAGCAGCGCTCCCCCTTCGGGGACAGATACGCAGTATTTT.

CDR3 bases: TGTGCCAGCAGTCAGGTCAGGAGCGGGGGTTCCTACGAGCAGTACTTC. Translating gives CASSQVRSGGSYEQYF. The rearrangement links TRBV6-5 to TRBJ2-7; 8 bases are a match to TRBD2. With V trimmed by 5 bases and J by 1 base, 10 bases remained unmatched. The CDR3 has 16 amino acids. CDR1 and CDR2 (germline): MNHEY, SVGAGI.